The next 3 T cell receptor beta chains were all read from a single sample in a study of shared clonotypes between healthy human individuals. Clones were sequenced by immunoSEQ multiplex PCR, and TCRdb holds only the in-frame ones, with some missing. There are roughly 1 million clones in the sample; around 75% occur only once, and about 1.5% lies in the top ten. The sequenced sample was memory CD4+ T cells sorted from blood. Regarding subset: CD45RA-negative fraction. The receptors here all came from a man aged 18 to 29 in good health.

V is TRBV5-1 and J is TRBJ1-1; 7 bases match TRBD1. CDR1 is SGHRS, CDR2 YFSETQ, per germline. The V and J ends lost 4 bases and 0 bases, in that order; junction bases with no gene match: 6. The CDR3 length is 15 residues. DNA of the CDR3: TGCGCCAGCAGCGTGACGGGACAGCTGAACACTGAAGCTTTCTTT. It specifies CASSVTGQLNTEAFF.

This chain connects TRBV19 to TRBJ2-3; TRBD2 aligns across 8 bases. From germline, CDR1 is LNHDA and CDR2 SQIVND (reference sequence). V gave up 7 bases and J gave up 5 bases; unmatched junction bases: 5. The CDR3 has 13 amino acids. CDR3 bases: TGTGCCAGTAAGCGGGAGTCTGGAGATACGCAGTATTTT. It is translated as CASKRESGDTQYF.

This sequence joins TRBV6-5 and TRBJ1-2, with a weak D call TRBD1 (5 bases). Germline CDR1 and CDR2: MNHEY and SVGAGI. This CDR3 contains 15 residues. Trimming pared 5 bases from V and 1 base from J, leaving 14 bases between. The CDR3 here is CASSALGRLNYGYTF. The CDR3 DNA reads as TGTGCCAGCAGTGCGTTGGGACGGCTTAACTATGGCTACACCTTC.